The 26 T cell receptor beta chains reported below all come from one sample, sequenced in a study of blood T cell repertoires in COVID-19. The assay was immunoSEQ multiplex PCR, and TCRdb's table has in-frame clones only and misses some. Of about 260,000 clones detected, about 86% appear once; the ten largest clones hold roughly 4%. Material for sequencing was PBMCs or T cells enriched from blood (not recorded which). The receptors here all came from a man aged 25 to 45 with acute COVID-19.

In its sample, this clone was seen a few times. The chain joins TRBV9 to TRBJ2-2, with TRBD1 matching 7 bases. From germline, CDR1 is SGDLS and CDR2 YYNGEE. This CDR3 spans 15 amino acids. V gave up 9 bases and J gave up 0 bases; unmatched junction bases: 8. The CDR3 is CATTGTDANTGELFF. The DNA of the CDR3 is TGTGCCACCACCGGGACAGATGCGAACACCGGGGAGCTGTTTTTT.

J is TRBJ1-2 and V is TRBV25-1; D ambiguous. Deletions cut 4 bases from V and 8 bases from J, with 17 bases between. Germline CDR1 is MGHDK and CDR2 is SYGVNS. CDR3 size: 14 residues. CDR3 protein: CASSGLGPAGGYTF. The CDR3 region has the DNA TGTGCCAGCAGTGGCCTAGGGCCGGCGGGGGGCTACACCTTC.

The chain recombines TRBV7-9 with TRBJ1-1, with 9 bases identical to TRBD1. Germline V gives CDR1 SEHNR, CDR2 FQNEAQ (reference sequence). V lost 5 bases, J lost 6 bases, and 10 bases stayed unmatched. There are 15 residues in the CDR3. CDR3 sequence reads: CASSPPGTGLPEAFF. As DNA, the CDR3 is TGTGCCAGCAGCCCTCCTGGGACAGGGCTCCCTGAAGCTTTCTTT.

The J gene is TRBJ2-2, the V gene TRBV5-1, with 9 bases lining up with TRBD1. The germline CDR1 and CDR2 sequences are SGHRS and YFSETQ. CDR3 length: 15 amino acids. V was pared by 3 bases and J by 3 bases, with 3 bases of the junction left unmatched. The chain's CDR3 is CASSYRGRDTGELFF. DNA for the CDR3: TGCGCCAGCAGCTACAGGGGGCGGGACACCGGGGAGCTGTTTTTT.

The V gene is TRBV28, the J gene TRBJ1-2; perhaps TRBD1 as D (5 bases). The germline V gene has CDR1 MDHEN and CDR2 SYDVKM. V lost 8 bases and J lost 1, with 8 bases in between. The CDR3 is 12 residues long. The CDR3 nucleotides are TGTGCCAGCCGGGACTATAACTATGGCTACACCTTC. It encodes CASRDYNYGYTF.

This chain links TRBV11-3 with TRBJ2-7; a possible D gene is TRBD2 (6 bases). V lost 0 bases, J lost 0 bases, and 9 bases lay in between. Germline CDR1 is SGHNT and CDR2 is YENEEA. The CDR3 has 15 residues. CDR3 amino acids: CASSLDRRDSYEQYV. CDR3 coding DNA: TGTGCCAGCAGCTTAGATCGGCGGGACTCCTACGAGCAGTACGTC.

The CDR3 here is CASSTGGAGETQYF. For the CDR3, the DNA is TGTGCCAGCAGCACCGGGGGAGCCGGGGAGACCCAGTACTTC. The gene calls are TRBV9 and TRBJ2-5, with D possibly matching TRBD2 (6 bases). The V end lost 4 bases, the J end lost 5 bases, and 15 bases lay between the germline ends. Germline CDR1 reads SGDLS; CDR2 reads YYNGEE. The CDR3 has 14 amino acids.

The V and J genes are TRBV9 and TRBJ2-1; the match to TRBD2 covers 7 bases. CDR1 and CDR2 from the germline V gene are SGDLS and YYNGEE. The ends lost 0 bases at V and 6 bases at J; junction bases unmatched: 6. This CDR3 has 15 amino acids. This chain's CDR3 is CASSVVSGKSNEQFF. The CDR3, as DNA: TGTGCCAGCAGCGTAGTAAGCGGGAAGTCCAATGAGCAGTTCTTC. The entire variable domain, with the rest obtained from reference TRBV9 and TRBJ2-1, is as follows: DSGVTQTPKHLITATGQRVTLRCSPRSGDLSVYWYQQSLDQGLQFLIQYYNGEERAKGNILERFSAQQFPDLHSELNLSSLELGDSALYFCASSVVSGKSNEQFFGPGTRLTVL.

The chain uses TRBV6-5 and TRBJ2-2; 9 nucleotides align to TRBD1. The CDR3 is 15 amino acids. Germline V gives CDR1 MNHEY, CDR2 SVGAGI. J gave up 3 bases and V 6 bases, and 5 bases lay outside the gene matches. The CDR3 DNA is TGTGCCAGCAGGAGGGACAGGGAGGACACCGGGGAGCTGTTTTTT. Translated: CASRRDREDTGELFF.

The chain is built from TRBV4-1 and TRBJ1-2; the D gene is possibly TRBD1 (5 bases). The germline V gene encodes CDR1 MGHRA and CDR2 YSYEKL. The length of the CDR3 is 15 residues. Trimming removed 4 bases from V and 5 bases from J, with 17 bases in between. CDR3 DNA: TGCGCCAGCAGCCCCGCCGGGGGGGAACTATATGGCTACACCTTC. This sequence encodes CASSPAGGELYGYTF.

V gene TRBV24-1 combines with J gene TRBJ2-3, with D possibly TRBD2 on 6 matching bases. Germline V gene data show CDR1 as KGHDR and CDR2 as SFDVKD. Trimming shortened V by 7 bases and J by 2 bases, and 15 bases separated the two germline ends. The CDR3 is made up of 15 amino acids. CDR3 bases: TGTGCCACCAGCAATGCGGGAATCCCCACAGATACGCAGTATTTT. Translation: CATSNAGIPTDTQYF.

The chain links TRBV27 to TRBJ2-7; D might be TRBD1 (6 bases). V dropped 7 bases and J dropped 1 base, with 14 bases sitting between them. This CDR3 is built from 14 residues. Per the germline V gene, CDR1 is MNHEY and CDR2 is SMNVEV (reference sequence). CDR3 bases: TGTGCCAGCATTGCTCACAGGGATTCCTACGAGCAGTACGTC. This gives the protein CASIAHRDSYEQYV.

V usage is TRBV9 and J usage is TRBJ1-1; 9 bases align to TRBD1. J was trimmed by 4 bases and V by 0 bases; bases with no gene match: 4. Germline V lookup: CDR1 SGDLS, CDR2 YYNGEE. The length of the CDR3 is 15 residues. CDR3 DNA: TGTGCCAGCAGCGTAGTGGACAGGGGAGGCACTGAAGCTTTCTTT. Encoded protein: CASSVVDRGGTEAFF.

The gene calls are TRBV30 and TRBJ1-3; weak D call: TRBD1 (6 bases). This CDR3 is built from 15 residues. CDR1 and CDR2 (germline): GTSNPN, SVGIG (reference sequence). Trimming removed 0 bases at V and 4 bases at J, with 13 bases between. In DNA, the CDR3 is TGTGCCTGGAGTGTAAGCGCAGGGGTGGGAAACACCATATATTTT. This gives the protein CAWSVSAGVGNTIYF.

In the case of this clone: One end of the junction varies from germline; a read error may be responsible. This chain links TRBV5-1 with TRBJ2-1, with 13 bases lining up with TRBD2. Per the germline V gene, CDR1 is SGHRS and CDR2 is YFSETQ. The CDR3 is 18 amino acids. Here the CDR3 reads CASSLVPTGTSGANEQFF. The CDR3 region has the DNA TGTGCCAGCAGCTTGGTACCAACCGGGACTAGCGGGGCCAATGAGCAGTTCTTC.

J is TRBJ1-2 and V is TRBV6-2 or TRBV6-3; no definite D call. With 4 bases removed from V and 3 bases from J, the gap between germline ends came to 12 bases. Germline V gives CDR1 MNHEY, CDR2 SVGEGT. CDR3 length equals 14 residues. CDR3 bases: TGTGCCAGCAGTTCCAGTCAGTTTCACTATGGCTACACCTTC. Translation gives CASSSSQFHYGYTF.

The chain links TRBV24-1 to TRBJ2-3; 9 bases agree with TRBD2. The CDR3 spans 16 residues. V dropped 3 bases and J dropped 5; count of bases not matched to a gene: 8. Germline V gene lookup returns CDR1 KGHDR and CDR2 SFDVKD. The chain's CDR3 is CATSDPPGGRGDTQYF. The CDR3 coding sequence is TGTGCCACCAGTGATCCCCCCGGCGGGAGGGGAGATACGCAGTATTTT.

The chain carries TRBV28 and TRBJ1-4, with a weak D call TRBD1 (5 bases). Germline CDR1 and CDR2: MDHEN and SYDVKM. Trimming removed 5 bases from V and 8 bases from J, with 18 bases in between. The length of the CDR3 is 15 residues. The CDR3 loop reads CASSQAGIRGEKLFF. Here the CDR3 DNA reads TGTGCCAGCAGTCAGGCAGGGATCCGCGGCGAAAAACTGTTTTTT.

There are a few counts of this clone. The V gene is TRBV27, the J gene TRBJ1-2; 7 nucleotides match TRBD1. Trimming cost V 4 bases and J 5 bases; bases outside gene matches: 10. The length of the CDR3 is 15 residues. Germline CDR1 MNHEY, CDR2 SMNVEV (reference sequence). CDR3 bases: TGTGCCAGCAGTTCCACGACACAGGGGTGGTATGGCTACACCTTC. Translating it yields CASSSTTQGWYGYTF.

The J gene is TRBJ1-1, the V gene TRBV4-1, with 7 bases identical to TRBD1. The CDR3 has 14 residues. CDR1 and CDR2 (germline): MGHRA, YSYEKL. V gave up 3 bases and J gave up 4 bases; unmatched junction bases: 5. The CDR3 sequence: CASSQDTGATEAFF. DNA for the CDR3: TGCGCCAGCAGCCAGGATACAGGGGCCACTGAAGCTTTCTTT.

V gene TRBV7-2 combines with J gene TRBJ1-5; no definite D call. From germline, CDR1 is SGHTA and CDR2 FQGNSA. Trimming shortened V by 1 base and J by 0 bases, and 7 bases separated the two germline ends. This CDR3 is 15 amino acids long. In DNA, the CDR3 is TGTGCCAGCAGCTTAGACATCCGTAGCAATCAGCCCCAGCATTTT. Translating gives CASSLDIRSNQPQHF.

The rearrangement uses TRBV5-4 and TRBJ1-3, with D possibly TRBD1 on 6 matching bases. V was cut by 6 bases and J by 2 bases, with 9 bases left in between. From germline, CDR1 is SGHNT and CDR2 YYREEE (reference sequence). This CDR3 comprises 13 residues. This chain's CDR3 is CASKGTTGNTIYF. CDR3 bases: TGTGCCAGCAAAGGGACAACTGGAAACACCATATATTTT.

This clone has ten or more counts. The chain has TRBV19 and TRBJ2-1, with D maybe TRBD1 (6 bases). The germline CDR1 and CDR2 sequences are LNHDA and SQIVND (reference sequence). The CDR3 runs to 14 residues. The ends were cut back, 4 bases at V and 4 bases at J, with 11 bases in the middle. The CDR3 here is CASSTTGIYNEQFF. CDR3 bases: TGTGCCAGTAGTACAACAGGGATTTACAATGAGCAGTTCTTC. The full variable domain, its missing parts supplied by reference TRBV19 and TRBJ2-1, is DGGITQSPKYLFRKEGQNVTLSCEQNLNHDAMYWYRQDPGQGLRLIYYSQIVNDFQKGDIAEGYSVSREKKESFPLTVTSAQKNPTAFYLCASSTTGIYNEQFFGPGTRLTVL.

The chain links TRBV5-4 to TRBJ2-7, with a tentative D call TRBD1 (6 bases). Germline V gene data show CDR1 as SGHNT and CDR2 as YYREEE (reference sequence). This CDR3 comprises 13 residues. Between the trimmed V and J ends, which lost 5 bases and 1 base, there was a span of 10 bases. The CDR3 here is CASSSRGSYEQYV. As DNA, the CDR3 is TGTGCCAGCAGTTCGAGGGGGTCCTACGAGCAGTACGTC.

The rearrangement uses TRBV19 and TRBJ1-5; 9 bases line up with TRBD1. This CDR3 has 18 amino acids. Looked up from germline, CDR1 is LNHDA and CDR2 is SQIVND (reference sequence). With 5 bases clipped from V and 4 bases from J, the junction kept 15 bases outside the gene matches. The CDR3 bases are TGTGCCAGTAGTCTCATCTCCGGGACAGGGCGCCAAAATCAGCCCCAGCATTTT. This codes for CASSLISGTGRQNQPQHF.

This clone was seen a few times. The CDR3 sequence is CASSYYSTSGRGNEQFF. DNA for the CDR3: TGTGCCAGCAGCTACTACTCTACTAGCGGGAGGGGCAATGAGCAGTTCTTC. The chain uses TRBV5-5 and TRBJ2-1, with 13 bases aligning to TRBD2. The CDR3 totals 17 residues. The J segment lost 6 bases and the V segment lost 3 bases, leaving 9 bases of the junction unmatched. CDR1 SGHKS and CDR2 YYEKEE come from the germline V gene (reference sequence).